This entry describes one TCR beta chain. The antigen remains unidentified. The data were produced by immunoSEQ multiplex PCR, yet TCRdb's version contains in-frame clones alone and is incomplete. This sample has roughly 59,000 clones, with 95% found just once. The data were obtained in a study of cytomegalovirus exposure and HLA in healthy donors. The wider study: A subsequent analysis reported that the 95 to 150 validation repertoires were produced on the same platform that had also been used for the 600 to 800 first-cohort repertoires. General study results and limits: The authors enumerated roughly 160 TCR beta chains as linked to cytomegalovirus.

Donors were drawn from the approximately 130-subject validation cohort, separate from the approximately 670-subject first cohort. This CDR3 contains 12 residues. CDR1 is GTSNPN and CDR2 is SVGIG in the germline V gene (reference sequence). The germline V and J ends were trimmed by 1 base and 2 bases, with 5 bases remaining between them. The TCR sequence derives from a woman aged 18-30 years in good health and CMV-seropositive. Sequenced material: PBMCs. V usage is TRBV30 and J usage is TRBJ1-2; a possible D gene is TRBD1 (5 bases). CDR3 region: CAWSAGNYGYTF. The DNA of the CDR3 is TGTGCCTGGAGTGCAGGGAACTATGGCTACACCTTC.